Detailed here is one TCR beta chain. CDR1 SQVTM and CDR2 ANQGSEA come from the germline V gene. The V segment lost 5 bases and the J segment 3 bases; nucleotides outside the gene matches: 9. The CDR3 runs to 14 residues. Data came from immunoSEQ multiplex PCR; TCRdb stores just in-frame clones and leaves some out. Among some 110,000 clones listed, just over 85% were seen once. The data were taken from a study of T cell responses to AZD1222 COVID-19 vaccine. V and J are TRBV29-1 and TRBJ2-7, with TRBD1 identical over 8 bases. This clonotype originated in an adult who received the AZD1222 COVID-19 vaccine. The specimen was peripheral blood, collected 28 days after the second AZD1222 dose. CDR3 protein: CSVTPQGQDYEQYF. CDR3 DNA: TGCAGCGTTACCCCGCAGGGACAGGACTACGAGCAGTACTTC.